The 30 T cell receptor beta chains given below trace back to one sample, sequenced in a study of shared clonotypes between healthy human individuals. Method: immunoSEQ multiplex PCR; TCRdb's copy keeps in-frame clones and lacks some. The table shows 550,000 to 600,000 clones, with 98% occurring only once. CD45RO negativity and positive selection for CCR7 defined naive CD8 cells, a population that excluded terminally differentiated effector memory CD45RA+ cells. Sequenced input: naive CD8+ T cells sorted from blood. Receptors originate from a man under 40 in good health.

The V gene is TRBV5-4, the J gene TRBJ2-1; D is possibly TRBD1 (5 bases). V lost 0 bases and J 8 bases, leaving 6 bases between the germline ends. The CDR3 extends over 12 amino acids. Germline CDR1 reads SGHNT; CDR2 reads YYREEE (reference sequence). In DNA, the CDR3 is TGTGCCAGCAGCTTGGGGGGCGATGAGCAGTTCTTC. Translating it yields CASSLGGDEQFF.

The chain is built from TRBV18 and TRBJ1-3; TRBD1 matches 10 bases. The CDR3 contains 17 residues. In germline, CDR1 is KGHSH, CDR2 LQKENI. J lost 0 bases, V lost 3 bases, and 5 bases had no gene match. The CDR3 spells CASSPGQGRFSGNTIYF. CDR3 nucleotides: TGTGCCAGCTCACCGGGACAGGGGCGATTCTCTGGAAACACCATATATTTT.

V and J are TRBV13 and TRBJ2-1, with 8 bases fitting TRBD1. The germline V gene has CDR1 PRHDT and CDR2 FYEKMQ (reference sequence). The CDR3 spans 16 residues. J lost 2 bases, V lost 4 bases, and 7 bases had no gene match. The chain's CDR3 is CASSSQDRATYNEQFF. The CDR3 region has the DNA TGTGCCAGCAGCTCCCAGGACAGGGCCACCTACAATGAGCAGTTCTTC.

The J gene is TRBJ2-7, the V gene TRBV7-9; tentatively, D is TRBD2 (6 bases). CDR3 length: 15 amino acids. Trimming took off 5 bases at V and 0 bases at J, with 14 bases between the two ends. Germline CDR1 reads SEHNR; CDR2 reads FQNEAQ (reference sequence). The CDR3 loop is CASSLGSSDSYEQYF. In DNA form, the CDR3 reads TGTGCCAGCAGCCTAGGATCTAGCGACTCCTACGAGCAGTACTTC.

The V and J genes are TRBV4-1 and TRBJ1-1, with a possible D match to TRBD1 (5 bases). The V gene's germline CDR1 is MGHRA and CDR2 YSYEKL. V shed 0 bases and J shed 13 bases, with 18 bases lying between them. This CDR3 has 14 amino acids. The CDR3 DNA reads TGCGCCAGCAGCCAAGAGGGAGGGGAGATCTTCGGTTTCTTT. It is translated as CASSQEGGEIFGFF.

The chain combines TRBV6-6 with TRBJ2-1, with D possibly matching TRBD2 (6 bases). Trimming shortened V by 6 bases and J by 9 bases, and 9 bases separated the two germline ends. Germline CDR1 is MNHNY and CDR2 is SVGAGI (reference sequence). The CDR3 has 11 residues. The CDR3 reads CASREGPEQFF. As DNA, the CDR3 is TGTGCCAGCAGGGAGGGGCCTGAGCAGTTCTTC.

V and J are TRBV15 and TRBJ2-1, with 7 bases that match TRBD1. Losses at the gene ends were 8 bases for V and 4 bases for J; bases not matched to a gene: 2. Germline CDR1 reads LNHNV; CDR2 reads YYDKDF (reference sequence). This CDR3 has 12 amino acids. CDR3 amino acids: CATRQGYNEQFF. CDR3 DNA: TGTGCCACCCGACAGGGATACAATGAGCAGTTCTTC.

The rearrangement links TRBV6-5 to TRBJ2-1; TRBD2 aligns across 9 bases. The V and J ends lost 7 bases and 8 bases, in that order; junction bases with no gene match: 9. Germline CDR1 and CDR2: MNHEY and SVGAGI. The CDR3 sequence is 14 residues long. Here the CDR3 reads CASTRIAGVDEQFF. The CDR3 nucleotides read TGTGCCAGCACTAGGATAGCGGGAGTGGATGAGCAGTTCTTC.

This clone was seen only once. The chain has TRBV19 and TRBJ1-1; D unclear. Trimming left V 2 bases short and J 4 bases short, with 20 bases between. Germline loops: CDR1 LNHDA, CDR2 SQIVND (reference sequence). The CDR3 runs 17 residues. The CDR3 nucleotides are TGTGCCAGTAGTATAACGTCGACCGGGAGCCCAGGCACTGAAGCTTTCTTT. Its translation is CASSITSTGSPGTEAFF. Looking up the rest from reference TRBV19 and TRBJ1-1 gives the full variable domain: DGGITQSPKYLFRKEGQNVTLSCEQNLNHDAMYWYRQDPGQGLRLIYYSQIVNDFQKGDIAEGYSVSREKKESFPLTVTSAQKNPTAFYLCASSITSTGSPGTEAFFGQGTRLTVV.

The chain employs TRBV7-9 and TRBJ2-1; no definite D call. Germline lookup yields CDR1 SEHNR and CDR2 FQNEAQ (reference sequence). This CDR3 is 15 amino acids long. V gave up 6 bases and J gave up 6 bases, with 18 bases separating them. The chain's CDR3 is CASRMGGLGFNEQFF. Written as DNA, the CDR3 is TGTGCCAGCAGGATGGGCGGCTTGGGCTTCAATGAGCAGTTCTTC.

The chain combines TRBV7-8 with TRBJ2-2, with 10 bases lining up with TRBD2. V was pared by 2 bases and J by 6 bases, with 9 bases of the junction left unmatched. CDR3 size: 17 residues. The germline V gene encodes CDR1 SGHVS and CDR2 FQNEAQ. The CDR3 DNA reads as TGTGCCAGCAGCTTACAGCGGGAGGGCCGGGTCCCCGGGGAGCTGTTTTTT. Its translation is CASSLQREGRVPGELFF. Variable domain in full (rest from reference TRBV7-8 and TRBJ2-2): GAGVSQSPRYKVAKRGQDVALRCDPISGHVSLFWYQQALGQGPEFLTYFQNEAQLDKSGLPSDRFFAERPEGSVSTLKIQRTQQEDSAVYLCASSLQREGRVPGELFFGEGSRLTVL.

The gene calls are TRBV6-5 and TRBJ2-1; tentative D call: TRBD1 (5 bases). The length of the CDR3 is 16 residues. Trimming shortened V by 4 bases and J by 10 bases, and 23 bases separated the two germline ends. Germline V gives CDR1 MNHEY, CDR2 SVGAGI. CDR3 DNA: TGTGCCAGCAGTTTCTCCCCTCCGCCTGGACACGCCGAGCAGTTCTTC. Translated: CASSFSPPPGHAEQFF.

The chain is built from TRBV19 and TRBJ2-7; D not certain. CDR3 size: 14 residues. Trimming took off 0 bases at V and 2 bases at J, with 8 bases between the two ends. CDR1 and CDR2 from the germline V gene are LNHDA and SQIVND (reference sequence). The CDR3 reads CASSIEAYAYEQYF. CDR3 coding DNA: TGTGCCAGTAGTATAGAAGCGTACGCCTACGAGCAGTACTTC.

This CDR3 reads CASRPGAYNEQFF. The DNA for the CDR3 is TGTGCCAGCAGGCCGGGAGCCTACAATGAGCAGTTCTTC. The chain has TRBV5-4 and TRBJ2-1, with D tentatively TRBD2 (6 bases). CDR1 is SGHNT, CDR2 YYREEE, per germline (reference sequence). The CDR3 has 13 amino acids. With 5 bases removed from V and 2 bases from J, the gap between germline ends came to 8 bases.

The chain uses TRBV11-2 and TRBJ2-7, with 11 bases fitting TRBD2. Per the germline V gene, CDR1 is SGHAT and CDR2 is FQNNGV. The CDR3 consists of 16 residues. Trimming removed 8 bases from V and 3 bases from J; junction bases left unmatched: 12. In nucleotides, the CDR3 is TGTGCCAGCGTACCAATTAGCGGGAGGGCCTACTACGAGCAGTACTTC. Protein: CASVPISGRAYYEQYF. The complete variable domain, with remaining parts taken from reference TRBV11-2 and TRBJ2-7, reads EAGVAQSPRYKIIEKRQSVAFWCNPISGHATLYWYQQILGQGPKLLIQFQNNGVVDDSQLPKDRFSAERLKGVDSTLKIQPAKLEDSAVYLCASVPISGRAYYEQYFGPGTRLTVT.

The chain couples TRBV7-8 to TRBJ1-1; D remains ambiguous. V lost 4 bases, J lost 0 bases, and 6 bases lay in between. This CDR3 has 13 amino acids. CDR1 is SGHVS and CDR2 is FQNEAQ in the germline V gene. DNA for the CDR3: TGTGCCAGCAGCTCCGGGGTGAACACTGAAGCTTTCTTT. Translating it yields CASSSGVNTEAFF.

This rearrangement joins TRBV9 to TRBJ2-7; D not resolved. The CDR3 is 12 amino acids. The V end lost 4 bases, the J end lost 4 bases, and 9 bases lay between the germline ends. In germline, CDR1 is SGDLS, CDR2 YYNGEE. CDR3 sequence (DNA): TGTGCCAGCAGCCCCGACGGTTACGAGCAGTACTTC. It specifies CASSPDGYEQYF.

The V and J genes are TRBV27 and TRBJ2-3; D not resolved. The CDR3 is made up of 17 amino acids. CDR1 MNHEY and CDR2 SMNVEV come from the germline V gene (reference sequence). The V gene lost 1 base and the J gene lost 2 bases, with 16 bases spanning the gap. CDR3 region: CASSLFSDLGNTDTQYF. CDR3 bases: TGTGCCAGCAGTTTATTCTCGGATTTGGGCAACACAGATACGCAGTATTTT.

The gene calls are TRBV11-2 and TRBJ2-1; 11 nucleotides line up with TRBD2. The trim removed 5 bases at V and 5 bases at J, leaving 5 bases unmatched. The CDR3 has 15 amino acids. CDR1 and CDR2 (germline): SGHAT, FQNNGV. CDR3 amino acids: CASSVLAGGNNEQFF. CDR3 in DNA: TGTGCCAGCAGCGTCCTAGCGGGAGGCAACAATGAGCAGTTCTTC.

The rearrangement links TRBV11-2 to TRBJ1-4; a possible D gene is TRBD1 (5 bases). The CDR3 extends over 15 amino acids. Germline-derived CDR1 and CDR2 are SGHAT and FQNNGV. The V end was cut by 4 bases, the J end by 6 bases, with 15 bases between. For the CDR3, the DNA is TGTGCCAGCAGCTCCCCCGACAGTTTGGATGAAAAACTGTTTTTT. Translation: CASSSPDSLDEKLFF.

CDR3 in amino acids: CASSPTGGYNNEQFF. DNA of the CDR3: TGTGCCAGCAGCCCGACAGGGGGATATAACAATGAGCAGTTCTTC. This sequence joins TRBV7-9 and TRBJ2-1; TRBD1 agrees at 9 bases. The CDR3 runs to 15 residues. J lost 5 bases, V lost 5 bases, and 7 bases had no gene match. Germline V lookup: CDR1 SEHNR, CDR2 FQNEAQ (reference sequence).

In this sample, this clone turned up once. V is TRBV7-3 and J is TRBJ2-7; D gene unclear. The CDR3 covers 14 residues. Trimming shortened V by 1 base and J by 1 base, and 8 bases separated the two germline ends. Germline V gene sequence: CDR1 SGHTA, CDR2 FQGTGA. The DNA for the CDR3 is TGTGCCAGCAGCTTAATAACGGCGTCCTACGAGCAGTACTTC. Its protein is CASSLITASYEQYF. Based on the CDR3 plus reference TRBV7-3 and TRBJ2-7, the full variable domain is GAGVSQTPSNKVTEKGKYVELRCDPISGHTALYWYRQSLGQGPEFLIYFQGTGAADDSGLPNDRFFAVRPEGSVSTLKIQRTERGDSAVYLCASSLITASYEQYFGPGTRLTVT.

The V and J genes are TRBV29-1 and TRBJ2-1; TRBD2 aligns across 8 bases. Germline loops: CDR1 SQVTM, CDR2 ANQGSEA. J gave up 0 bases and V 4 bases, and 8 bases lay outside the gene matches. This CDR3 contains 16 residues. CDR3 loop: CSVVDSGTLSYNEQFF. CDR3 nucleotides: TGCAGCGTTGTCGATAGCGGGACCCTCTCCTACAATGAGCAGTTCTTC.

This chain's CDR3 is CASSQDRGYNEQFF. The CDR3 DNA reads TGCGCCAGCAGCCAAGATAGGGGTTACAATGAGCAGTTCTTC. V and J are TRBV4-3 and TRBJ2-1, with D possibly TRBD1 on 5 matching bases. CDR3 length: 14 residues. Germline CDR1 LGHNA, CDR2 YSLEER. The ends were cut back, 0 bases at V and 4 bases at J, with 7 bases in the middle.

The chain carries TRBV7-9 and TRBJ2-5; possibly TRBD1 for D (6 bases). The V gene lost 3 bases and the J gene lost 1 base, with 9 bases spanning the gap. The germline V gene encodes CDR1 SEHNR and CDR2 FQNEAQ (reference sequence). The length of the CDR3 is 14 residues. CDR3 amino acids: CASSFQGIQETQYF. As DNA, the CDR3 is TGTGCCAGCAGCTTCCAGGGGATCCAAGAGACCCAGTACTTC. Complete variable domain (other parts from reference TRBV7-9 and TRBJ2-5): DTGVSQNPRHKITKRGQNVTFRCDPISEHNRLYWYRQTLGQGPEFLTYFQNEAQLEKSRLLSDRFSAERPKGSFSTLEIQRTEQGDSAMYLCASSFQGIQETQYFGPGTRLLVL.

This clone was seen only once. It is unclear where the CDR3 begins or ends on the DNA, so no DNA is shown, and the CDR3 is as TCRdb lists it. The gene calls are TRBV27 and TRBJ2-1; the D segment call TRBD2 is taken from the table without a DNA check. The CDR3 spans 14 amino acids, including both terminal residues. Germline CDR1 and CDR2: MNHEY and SMNVEV (reference sequence). CDR3 region: CAIWASGSTNDLFF.

The CDR3 DNA follows: TGTGCCAGCGCTCGGACTAGCCTGTACGAGCAGTACTTC. Translation gives CASARTSLYEQYF. The rearrangement uses TRBV10-3 and TRBJ2-7; the match to TRBD2 covers 8 bases. CDR1 is ENHRY and CDR2 is SYGVKD in the germline V gene. V gave up 10 bases and J gave up 4 bases; unmatched junction bases: 9. The CDR3 covers 13 residues.

V gene TRBV9 combines with J gene TRBJ2-3, with 9 nucleotides matching TRBD1. This CDR3 has 17 residues. Looked up from germline, CDR1 is SGDLS and CDR2 is YYNGEE. Trimming removed 3 bases from V and 5 bases from J; junction bases left unmatched: 13. The CDR3 DNA reads as TGTGCCAGCAGCGACATATACACAGGGGGCAGGGGAGATACGCAGTATTTT. This sequence encodes CASSDIYTGGRGDTQYF.

This chain joins TRBV27 and TRBJ2-7; TRBD1 is a possible D gene (6 bases). V lost 4 bases, J lost 4 bases, and 20 bases lay in between. This CDR3 is 16 amino acids long. CDR1 MNHEY and CDR2 SMNVEV come from the germline V gene (reference sequence). In nucleotides, the CDR3 is TGTGCCAGCAGTTGGGATTCCCACAGGGTTTCATACGAGCAGTACTTC. Encoded protein: CASSWDSHRVSYEQYF.

V and J are TRBV29-1 and TRBJ2-7, with D uncertain. Germline loops: CDR1 SQVTM, CDR2 ANQGSEA. V was cut by 1 base and J by 0 bases, with 13 bases left in between. The CDR3 is 15 amino acids. This chain's CDR3 is CSVEVSRTNSYEQYF. The CDR3 DNA reads as TGCAGCGTTGAAGTATCCAGGACCAACTCCTACGAGCAGTACTTC.